One sample yielded the 9 T cell receptor beta chains listed below, sequenced in a study of CD8 T cells in Susac syndrome. RNA totalling about 0.45 to 1 ug underwent reverse transcription with random hexamers. TCRdb used MiXCR to reprocess the immunoSEQ multiplex PCR reads, holding one entry per CDR3 protein. The sample carries roughly 180,000 distinct CDR3 sequences, roughly 94% recorded once. Sequencing was carried out using CD4+ T cells from PBMCs. The receptors were sampled from a human donor with Susac syndrome.

This chain joins TRBV28 and TRBJ1-6; D unclear. This CDR3 spans 14 amino acids. Trimming shortened V by 2 bases and J by 5 bases, and 7 bases separated the two germline ends. Germline V CDR1 and CDR2: MDHEN, SYDVKM. CDR3: CASSLQTDNSPLHF. Here the CDR3 DNA reads TGTGCCAGCAGTTTACAGACCGATAATTCACCCCTCCACTTT.

The rearrangement links TRBV23-1 to TRBJ1-5, with a weak D call TRBD1 (6 bases). TRBV23-1 is an open reading frame, and its role is uncertain. V was shortened by 0 bases and J by 0 bases, with 15 bases between the two germline ends. This CDR3 has 18 residues. CDR3 sequence: CASSQSWGDRYSNQPQHF. Here the CDR3 DNA reads TGCGCCAGCAGTCAATCGTGGGGCGACAGGTATAGCAATCAGCCCCAGCATTTT.

This rearrangement joins TRBV28 to TRBJ2-7, with 7 bases aligning to TRBD1. V lost 5 bases to trimming and J lost 3 bases; unmatched junction nucleotides: 7. The CDR3 consists of 14 residues. In germline, CDR1 is MDHEN, CDR2 SYDVKM. The CDR3 is CASSGDRVVYEQYF. In DNA form, the CDR3 reads TGTGCCAGCAGTGGTGACAGGGTGGTCTACGAGCAGTACTTC.

V gene TRBV4-1 combines with J gene TRBJ1-5, with D unclear. This CDR3 is built from 16 residues. Trimming pared 2 bases from V and 3 bases from J, leaving 14 bases between. CDR1 MGHRA and CDR2 YSYEKL come from the germline V gene. Written as DNA, the CDR3 is TGCGCCAGCAGCCAAATGACCACCCCGATCAATCAGCCCCAGCATTTT. As protein: CASSQMTTPINQPQHF.

V and J are TRBV7-9 and TRBJ1-1; 9 nucleotides line up with TRBD1. Germline V gene data show CDR1 as SEHNR and CDR2 as FQNEAQ (reference sequence). With 5 bases clipped from V and 5 bases from J, the junction kept 6 bases outside the gene matches. The CDR3 covers 14 residues. CDR3 bases: TGTGCCAGCAGCCGGGGACAGGGAAGGACTGAAGCTTTCTTT. It codes for CASSRGQGRTEAFF. The full variable domain, rest sourced from reference TRBV7-9 and TRBJ1-1, is DTGVSQNPRHKITKRGQNVTFRCDPISEHNRLYWYRQTLGQGPEFLTYFQNEAQLEKSRLLSDRFSAERPKGSFSTLEIQRTEQGDSAMYLCASSRGQGRTEAFFGQGTRLTVV.

This chain uses TRBV6-2 or TRBV6-3 with TRBJ2-7; a possible D gene is TRBD1 (6 bases). V gave up 7 bases and J gave up 2 bases, with 15 bases separating them. This CDR3 is built from 14 residues. Germline V lookup: CDR1 MNHEY, CDR2 SVGEGT. CDR3 nucleotide sequence: TGTGCCAGCATCTCCTACAGGGTAGCCTACGAGCAGTACTTC. This codes for CASISYRVAYEQYF.

The rearrangement joins TRBV5-1 to TRBJ2-3; D is undetermined. V was clipped by 4 bases and J by 6 bases, with 15 bases between them. This CDR3 is 14 amino acids long. Germline V gene sequence: CDR1 SGHRS, CDR2 YFSETQ. The CDR3 bases are TGCGCCAGCAGCCTAGAACCTCTAGTGGATACGCAGTATTTT. This translates into CASSLEPLVDTQYF.

A remark on this clonotype: The limits of the CDR3 on the DNA are not certain, so only TCRdb's listed CDR3 is given. This chain joins TRBV6-6 and TRBJ2-5; the listed D gene, TRBD1, was not tested against the DNA. The CDR3 spans 14 amino acids, including both terminal residues. Germline V lookup: CDR1 MNHNY, CDR2 SVGAGI (reference sequence). The CDR3 reads CASNPRVGQGTEYF.

The count of this clonotype is one. The chain carries TRBV20-1 and TRBJ1-5; TRBD1 aligns across 8 bases. With V trimmed by 6 bases and J by 0 bases, 4 bases remained unmatched. CDR3 size: 14 residues. Germline V lookup: CDR1 DFQATT, CDR2 SNEGSKA (reference sequence). The CDR3 here is CSAGGQDSNQPQHF. CDR3 bases: TGCAGTGCCGGGGGACAGGATAGCAATCAGCCCCAGCATTTT.